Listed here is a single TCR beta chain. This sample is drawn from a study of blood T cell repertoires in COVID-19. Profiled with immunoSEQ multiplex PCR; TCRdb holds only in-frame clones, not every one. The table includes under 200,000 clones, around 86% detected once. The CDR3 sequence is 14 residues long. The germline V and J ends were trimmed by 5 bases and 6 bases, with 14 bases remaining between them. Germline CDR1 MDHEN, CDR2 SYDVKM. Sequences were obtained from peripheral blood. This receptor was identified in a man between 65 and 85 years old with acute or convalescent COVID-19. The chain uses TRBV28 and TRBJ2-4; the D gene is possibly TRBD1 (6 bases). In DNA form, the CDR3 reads TGTGCCAGCAGTCTAACAGGGTGGATAAACATTCAGTACTTC. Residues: CASSLTGWINIQYF.